A single sample gave rise to the 26 T cell receptor beta chains below, sequenced in a study of T cells in localized non-small cell lung cancer. Profiling relied on immunoSEQ multiplex PCR, and the TCRdb table lists in-frame clones only, not all of them. The sample shows over 8,500 clones, roughly nine tenths of them seen only once. The specimen was peripheral blood, collected before any cancer treatment. The receptors derive from a woman aged 35 to 75 with stage I squamous cell lung carcinoma.

The J gene is TRBJ2-3, the V gene TRBV30, with TRBD2 identical over 14 bases. CDR3 length equals 14 residues. With 2 bases clipped from V and 10 bases from J, the junction kept 5 bases outside the gene matches. CDR1 and CDR2 from the germline V gene are GTSNPN and SVGIG (reference sequence). This CDR3 reads CAWSWGLAGVAQYF. The CDR3 bases are TGTGCCTGGAGTTGGGGACTAGCGGGGGTGGCGCAGTATTTT.

The rearrangement links TRBV30 to TRBJ1-4; D gene ambiguous. The CDR3 length is 17 residues. The germline V gene encodes CDR1 GTSNPN and CDR2 SVGIG (reference sequence). Trimming pared 2 bases from V and 3 bases from J, leaving 19 bases between. The CDR3 DNA follows: TGTGCCTGGAGTCCTGGCCGGACCTGGCAGGCTAATGAAAAACTGTTTTTT. Residues: CAWSPGRTWQANEKLFF.

V usage is TRBV19 and J usage is TRBJ2-5; D may be TRBD1 (6 bases). The CDR3 has 15 amino acids. Trimming removed 5 bases at V and 0 bases at J, with 13 bases between. The V gene's germline CDR1 is LNHDA and CDR2 SQIVND (reference sequence). This CDR3 reads CASSQNRVNQETQYF. For the CDR3, the DNA is TGTGCCAGTAGTCAAAACAGGGTAAACCAAGAGACCCAGTACTTC. Filled out from reference TRBV19 and TRBJ2-5, the complete variable domain reads DGGITQSPKYLFRKEGQNVTLSCEQNLNHDAMYWYRQDPGQGLRLIYYSQIVNDFQKGDIAEGYSVSREKKESFPLTVTSAQKNPTAFYLCASSQNRVNQETQYFGPGTRLLVL.

This clone occurred once. V gene TRBV5-8 combines with J gene TRBJ2-7; 9 bases fit TRBD1. Unmatched junction bases numbered 6, after V lost 4 bases and J lost 7 bases. The CDR3 runs to 13 residues. The germline CDR1 and CDR2 sequences are SGHTS and YDEGEE. Here the CDR3 reads CASSVGQGREQYF. The CDR3 DNA is TGTGCCAGCAGCGTGGGACAGGGAAGGGAGCAGTACTTC.

The gene calls are TRBV4-1 and TRBJ1-1, with D possibly matching TRBD1 (5 bases). V dropped 2 bases and J dropped 0 bases, with 13 bases sitting between them. Germline CDR1 reads MGHRA; CDR2 reads YSYEKL. The length of the CDR3 is 16 residues. The CDR3 reads CASSQNIREMNTEAFF. The CDR3 nucleotides read TGCGCCAGCAGCCAAAATATCAGGGAAATGAACACTGAAGCTTTCTTT.

The chain combines TRBV5-1 with TRBJ2-5; 11 nucleotides line up with TRBD2. The J segment lost 3 bases and the V segment lost 4 bases, leaving 2 bases of the junction unmatched. The germline gives CDR1 SGHRS, CDR2 YFSETQ. This CDR3 is 14 amino acids long. Here the CDR3 reads CASSILAGEETQYF. CDR3 DNA: TGCGCCAGCAGCATACTAGCGGGGGAAGAGACCCAGTACTTC.

The genes are TRBV5-1 and TRBJ1-1; the match to TRBD1 covers 7 bases. CDR3 length equals 14 residues. The V gene end was trimmed by 1 base and the J gene end by 3 bases; junction bases not matched to a gene: 3. Per the germline V gene, CDR1 is SGHRS and CDR2 is YFSETQ. The CDR3 DNA reads TGCGCCAGCAGCTTGTCAGGGGGAGACACTGAAGCTTTCTTT. Protein product: CASSLSGGDTEAFF.

The chain joins TRBV30 to TRBJ2-2; D call uncertain. Germline CDR1 GTSNPN, CDR2 SVGIG (reference sequence). The CDR3 loop spans 12 amino acids. V lost 2 bases, J lost 1 base, and 2 bases lay in between. DNA for the CDR3: TGTGCCTGGAGTTTGAACACCGGGGAGCTGTTTTTT. Encoded protein: CAWSLNTGELFF.

This clone was seen more than once but under ten times. The V and J genes are TRBV7-9 and TRBJ1-2; D gene ambiguous. The length of the CDR3 is 11 residues. V lost 5 bases to trimming and J lost 8 bases, with 9 bases between them. Germline CDR1 is SEHNR and CDR2 is FQNEAQ (reference sequence). The CDR3 DNA sequence: TGTGCCAGCAGCCCACTAGGCGGCTACACCTTC. Its protein is CASSPLGGYTF.

The CDR3 region has the DNA TGTGCCTGCTCAAACAGTGGCTCCTACAATGAGCAGTTCTTC. It yields the protein CACSNSGSYNEQFF. The chain is built from TRBV28 and TRBJ2-1, with no clear D. Trimming left V 11 bases short and J 0 bases short, with 14 bases between. CDR1 MDHEN and CDR2 SYDVKM come from the germline V gene. This CDR3 has 14 residues.

V and J are TRBV29-1 and TRBJ1-1; D possibly corresponds to TRBD1 (5 bases). V dropped 7 bases and J dropped 0 bases, with 12 bases sitting between them. The CDR3 has 13 residues. Germline V lookup: CDR1 SQVTM, CDR2 ANQGSEA. CDR3 sequence reads: CSAEDTMNTEAFF. CDR3 in DNA: TGCAGCGCAGAGGACACAATGAACACTGAAGCTTTCTTT.

The chain carries TRBV12-5 and TRBJ2-1; D possibly corresponds to TRBD1 (6 bases). The CDR3 loop spans 16 amino acids. The V end was cut by 1 base, the J end by 8 bases, with 18 bases between. Germline CDR1 is LGHNT and CDR2 is FRNRAP. The CDR3 protein is CASGLAGQPFGYEQFF. As DNA, the CDR3 is TGTGCTAGTGGTTTGGCCGGACAGCCCTTTGGCTATGAGCAGTTCTTC. Full variable domain (missing parts from reference TRBV12-5 and TRBJ2-1): DARVTQTPRHKVTEMGQEVTMRCQPILGHNTVFWYRQTMMQGLELLAYFRNRAPLDDSGMPKDRFSAEMPDATLATLKIQPSEPRDSAVYFCASGLAGQPFGYEQFFGPGTRLTVL.

This clone was detected a few times. This rearrangement joins TRBV30 to TRBJ2-4; 7 nucleotides line up with TRBD1. The germline gives CDR1 GTSNPN, CDR2 SVGIG (reference sequence). Trimming cost V 5 bases and J 3 bases; bases outside gene matches: 7. The length of the CDR3 is 14 residues. CDR3 protein: CAWQQGTGKNIQYF. CDR3 nucleotide sequence: TGTGCCTGGCAACAGGGGACGGGCAAAAACATTCAGTACTTC.

V is TRBV7-2 and J is TRBJ1-1, with D unclear. Germline-derived CDR1 and CDR2 are SGHTA and FQGNSA. The CDR3 runs to 13 residues. V was shortened by 4 bases and J by 1 base, with 7 bases between the two germline ends. CDR3 in amino acids: CASSSTPNTEAFF. The CDR3 region has the DNA TGTGCCAGCAGCTCAACACCGAACACTGAAGCTTTCTTT.

The gene calls are TRBV19 and TRBJ2-3, with D possibly matching TRBD2 (6 bases). From germline, CDR1 is LNHDA and CDR2 SQIVND (reference sequence). With 4 bases removed from V and 0 bases from J, the gap between germline ends came to 11 bases. This CDR3 spans 15 amino acids. The CDR3 DNA sequence: TGTGCCAGTAGTAGCGGGGACGACAGCACAGATACGCAGTATTTT. Translated, it gives CASSSGDDSTDTQYF.

V is TRBV6-5 and J is TRBJ1-2, with D hard to call. Germline assignment: CDR1 MNHEY and CDR2 SVGAGI. This CDR3 contains 13 residues. V lost 7 bases to trimming and J lost 7 bases, with 16 bases between them. The CDR3 sequence is CASTPTLVGGYTF. In nucleotides, the CDR3 is TGTGCCAGCACCCCGACTTTAGTTGGTGGCTACACCTTC.

The rearrangement joins TRBV7-9 to TRBJ2-6; 7 bases fit TRBD1. Germline V gene sequence: CDR1 SEHNR, CDR2 FQNEAQ (reference sequence). This CDR3 is built from 16 residues. The V and J ends lost 1 base and 2 bases, in that order; junction bases with no gene match: 2. In nucleotides, the CDR3 is TGTGCCAGCAGCTTAGTAGGGGGCGCTGGGGCCAACGTCCTGACTTTC. It encodes CASSLVGGAGANVLTF. The variable domain in full, completed from reference TRBV7-9 and TRBJ2-6, reads DTGVSQNPRHKITKRGQNVTFRCDPISEHNRLYWYRQTLGQGPEFLTYFQNEAQLEKSRLLSDRFSAERPKGSFSTLEIQRTEQGDSAMYLCASSLVGGAGANVLTFGAGSRLTVL.

The chain couples TRBV19 to TRBJ1-5; tentatively, D is TRBD1 (6 bases). V was clipped by 7 bases and J by 2 bases, with 15 bases between them. In germline, CDR1 is LNHDA, CDR2 SQIVND (reference sequence). The CDR3 runs 15 residues. The CDR3 nucleotides read TGTGCCAGTAACTTCAGGGGCTCGCGCAATCAGCCCCAGCATTTT. Amino acid sequence: CASNFRGSRNQPQHF.

V gene TRBV7-2 combines with J gene TRBJ1-2; weak D call: TRBD1 (6 bases). The CDR3 has 15 amino acids. The V and J ends lost 4 bases and 3 bases respectively, with 15 bases between them. Per the germline V gene, CDR1 is SGHTA and CDR2 is FQGNSA. The CDR3 nucleotides read TGTGCCAGCAGCTGGGACGGGACACAGGACTATGGCTACACCTTC. Protein product: CASSWDGTQDYGYTF.

The chain joins TRBV7-9 to TRBJ1-2, with 7 bases aligning to TRBD1. CDR1 is SEHNR, CDR2 FQNEAQ, per germline (reference sequence). The CDR3 is 18 residues long. J lost 4 bases, V lost 1 base, and 15 bases had no gene match. The CDR3 spells CASSLVPGTEYLRYGYTF. For the CDR3, the DNA is TGTGCCAGCAGCTTAGTCCCCGGGACAGAGTATCTCCGCTATGGCTACACCTTC.

The chain uses TRBV6-6 and TRBJ2-4, with TRBD1 matching 9 bases. Germline trimming cut 4 bases from V and 10 bases from J; bases unmatched to any gene: 11. Germline CDR1 reads MNHNY; CDR2 reads SVGAGI (reference sequence). CDR3 length equals 15 residues. This chain's CDR3 is CASSSTGTGLIIQYF. CDR3 bases: TGTGCCAGCAGTTCCACCGGGACAGGGTTAATAATTCAGTACTTC.

The CDR3 bases are TGTGCCAGCAGTGTCCCCGACAGGGGCGGTTTCTATGGCTACACCTTC. Its translation is CASSVPDRGGFYGYTF. The rearrangement joins TRBV6-1 to TRBJ1-2; 8 bases match TRBD1. This CDR3 has 16 residues. Germline V lookup: CDR1 MNHNS, CDR2 SASEGT. After removal of 4 bases from V and 4 bases from J, the junction contained 11 bases not matched to a gene.

The chain employs TRBV7-2 and TRBJ2-1; D remains unclear. The CDR3 sequence is 15 residues long. CDR1 is SGHTA, CDR2 FQGNSA, per germline. Trimming took off 1 base at V and 4 bases at J, with 11 bases between the two ends. For the CDR3, the DNA is TGTGCCAGCAGCTTAGGTCTAGGTGGTTACAATGAGCAGTTCTTC. This sequence encodes CASSLGLGGYNEQFF. Looking up the rest from reference TRBV7-2 and TRBJ2-1 gives the full variable domain: GAGVSQSPSNKVTEKGKDVELRCDPISGHTALYWYRQSLGQGLEFLIYFQGNSAPDKSGLPSDRFSAERTGGSVSTLTIQRTQQEDSAVYLCASSLGLGGYNEQFFGPGTRLTVL.

V gene TRBV7-8 combines with J gene TRBJ2-1; tentative D call: TRBD1 (6 bases). CDR1 is SGHVS and CDR2 is FQNEAQ in the germline V gene. This CDR3 spans 15 amino acids. V lost 2 bases, J lost 5 bases, and 13 bases lay in between. As DNA, the CDR3 is TGTGCCAGCAGCTTATTTCTTCAGGGGAACAATGAGCAGTTCTTC. It codes for CASSLFLQGNNEQFF.

A few counts support this clone. This sequence joins TRBV6-5 and TRBJ2-7; no firm D call. With 0 bases removed from V and 3 bases from J, the gap between germline ends came to 12 bases. Germline CDR1 and CDR2: MNHEY and SVGAGI. The CDR3 is made up of 15 amino acids. The CDR3 nucleotides are TGTGCCAGCAGTTACTCGACTGCCTCGGGCTACGAGCAGTACTTC. It specifies CASSYSTASGYEQYF.

The CDR3, as DNA: TGTGCCAGTAGTCCAGACAGGGAGGTCAACTATGGCTACACCTTC. This encodes CASSPDREVNYGYTF. The chain carries TRBV19 and TRBJ1-2, with 7 bases identical to TRBD1. The CDR3 has 15 amino acids. V was pared by 5 bases and J by 2 bases, with 8 bases of the junction left unmatched. In germline, CDR1 is LNHDA, CDR2 SQIVND (reference sequence).